This is a list of T cell receptor beta chains from one sample in a study of Graves' ophthalmopathy and Graves' hyperthyroidism. TCRdb reanalysed the multiplex PCR reads using MiXCR and keeps one entry per CDR3 protein. The sample lists some 240,000 distinct CDR3 sequences; around 50% were seen once. Sequences were obtained from peripheral blood. These receptors were collected from an adult man with Graves' ophthalmopathy. Each CDR3 is given with its conserved first and last residue. The order of the fields is D gene, clone size, V gene, J gene, CDR3 protein, CDR3 DNA. A D gene is named only where the DNA matches it firmly. Clone size is shown for a subset of rows, as once, few, many or a class of expanded clone.

d_gene: -
abundance: -
v_gene: TRBV6-5
j_gene: TRBJ1-2
CDR3aa: CASSYRQGIYGYTF
CDR3nt: TGTGCCAGCAGTTACCGCCAGGGGATCTATGGCTACACCTTC

d_gene: -
abundance: few
v_gene: TRBV6-5
j_gene: TRBJ2-7
CDR3aa: CASSSTTGEQYF
CDR3nt: TGTGCCAGCAGTTCGACAACAGGCGAGCAGTACTTC

d_gene: TRBD1
abundance: -
v_gene: TRBV19
j_gene: TRBJ1-4
CDR3aa: CASSSRRGNNEKLFF
CDR3nt: TGTGCCAGTAGTTCCCGCAGGGGGAATAATGAAAAACTGTTTTTT

d_gene: TRBD1
abundance: -
v_gene: TRBV6-6
j_gene: TRBJ2-7
CDR3aa: CASSRDWGQGYEQYF
CDR3nt: TGTGCCAGCAGCCGAGACTGGGGACAGGGCTACGAGCAGTACTTC

d_gene: -
abundance: -
v_gene: TRBV7-9
j_gene: TRBJ2-5
CDR3aa: CASSLDYQETQYF
CDR3nt: TGTGCCAGCAGCTTAGACTATCAAGAGACCCAGTACTTC

d_gene: TRBD1
abundance: -
v_gene: TRBV6-6
j_gene: TRBJ2-2
CDR3aa: CATTGGESGELFF
CDR3nt: TGTGCCACGACAGGGGGCGAGTCCGGGGAGCTGTTTTTT

d_gene: -
abundance: many
v_gene: TRBV7-8
j_gene: TRBJ2-7
CDR3aa: CASSSTGLSYEQYF
CDR3nt: TGTGCCAGCAGCTCCACAGGGCTAAGCTACGAGCAGTACTTC

d_gene: -
abundance: -
v_gene: TRBV29-1
j_gene: TRBJ2-7
CDR3aa: CSVEKQGYEQYF
CDR3nt: TGCAGCGTTGAAAAACAGGGCTACGAGCAGTACTTC

d_gene: -
abundance: -
v_gene: TRBV29-1
j_gene: TRBJ1-4
CDR3aa: CSAGFETNEKLFF
CDR3nt: TGCAGCGCCGGATTCGAAACTAATGAAAAACTGTTTTTT

d_gene: TRBD2
abundance: -
v_gene: TRBV29-1
j_gene: TRBJ2-7
CDR3aa: CSVEGGGGGYEQYF
CDR3nt: TGCAGCGTTGAAGGAGGCGGGGGAGGCTACGAGCAGTACTTC

d_gene: -
abundance: -
v_gene: TRBV7-9
j_gene: TRBJ2-5
CDR3aa: CASSLARVQAYQETQYF
CDR3nt: TGTGCCAGCAGCTTAGCGCGGGTACAGGCGTACCAAGAGACCCAGTACTTC

d_gene: -
abundance: few
v_gene: TRBV12-3/TRBV12-4
j_gene: TRBJ1-5
CDR3aa: CASSFRQDQPQHF
CDR3nt: TGTGCCAGCAGTTTTCGCCAGGATCAGCCCCAGCATTTT

d_gene: TRBD2
abundance: few
v_gene: TRBV12-3/TRBV12-4
j_gene: TRBJ2-5
CDR3aa: CASSEGGGKYAGAETQYF
CDR3nt: TGTGCCAGCAGTGAAGGCGGAGGGAAATACGCGGGAGCAGAGACCCAGTACTTC

d_gene: TRBD1
abundance: -
v_gene: TRBV5-6
j_gene: TRBJ1-2
CDR3aa: CASSIYFSGTDYGYTF
CDR3nt: TGTGCCAGCAGCATCTACTTTTCCGGGACAGACTATGGCTACACCTTC

d_gene: -
abundance: -
v_gene: TRBV28
j_gene: TRBJ1-2
CDR3aa: CASSSRTENYGYTF
CDR3nt: TGTGCCAGCAGTTCCCGGACAGAGAACTATGGCTACACCTTC

d_gene: -
abundance: -
v_gene: TRBV12-3/TRBV12-4
j_gene: TRBJ2-7
CDR3aa: CASSYNHEQYF
CDR3nt: TGTGCCAGCAGTTACAATCACGAGCAGTACTTC

d_gene: -
abundance: few
v_gene: TRBV6-5
j_gene: TRBJ2-6
CDR3aa: CASSYSGSVGSGANVLTF
CDR3nt: TGTGCCAGCAGTTACTCCGGGAGTGTAGGCTCTGGGGCCAACGTCCTGACTTTC

d_gene: -
abundance: few
v_gene: TRBV7-8
j_gene: TRBJ1-2
CDR3aa: CASSVTGPNYGYTF
CDR3nt: TGTGCCAGCAGCGTCACGGGGCCTAACTATGGCTACACCTTC

d_gene: TRBD1
abundance: -
v_gene: TRBV29-1
j_gene: TRBJ2-3
CDR3aa: CSVETGTADTQYF
CDR3nt: TGCAGCGTTGAGACAGGGACAGCAGATACGCAGTATTTT

d_gene: -
abundance: few
v_gene: TRBV19
j_gene: TRBJ1-4
CDR3aa: CASSWDGPGTEKLFF
CDR3nt: TGTGCCAGTAGTTGGGACGGACCCGGAACTGAAAAACTGTTTTTT

d_gene: -
abundance: -
v_gene: TRBV6-5
j_gene: TRBJ2-7
CDR3aa: CASSPDRYEQYF
CDR3nt: TGTGCCAGCAGTCCCGACCGCTACGAGCAGTACTTC

d_gene: -
abundance: few
v_gene: TRBV29-1
j_gene: TRBJ1-5
CDR3aa: CSVPGPGGGQPQHF
CDR3nt: TGCAGCGTTCCGGGGCCGGGTGGTGGTCAGCCCCAGCATTTT

d_gene: TRBD1
abundance: -
v_gene: TRBV5-1
j_gene: TRBJ1-3
CDR3aa: CASSLYRGSGNTIYF
CDR3nt: TGCGCCAGCAGTCTATACAGGGGGTCTGGAAACACCATATATTTT

d_gene: TRBD2
abundance: few
v_gene: TRBV20-1
j_gene: TRBJ2-7
CDR3aa: CSASAGLAMYEQYF
CDR3nt: TGCAGTGCTAGTGCAGGACTAGCGATGTACGAGCAGTACTTC

d_gene: TRBD1
abundance: -
v_gene: TRBV20-1
j_gene: TRBJ2-7
CDR3aa: CSARKTGNDEQYF
CDR3nt: TGCAGTGCTAGGAAGACAGGGAACGACGAGCAGTACTTC

d_gene: TRBD1
abundance: -
v_gene: TRBV2
j_gene: TRBJ1-2
CDR3aa: CASEGQGLYGYTF
CDR3nt: TGTGCCAGTGAGGGACAGGGACTCTATGGCTACACCTTC

d_gene: TRBD1
abundance: few
v_gene: TRBV2
j_gene: TRBJ2-7
CDR3aa: CASTERGTGVYEQYF
CDR3nt: TGTGCCAGCACCGAAAGGGGGACAGGGGTTTACGAGCAGTACTTC

d_gene: TRBD2
abundance: -
v_gene: TRBV10-2
j_gene: TRBJ2-5
CDR3aa: CASSESGLAQETQYF
CDR3nt: TGCGCCAGCAGTGAGTCGGGACTAGCGCAGGAGACCCAGTACTTC

d_gene: TRBD2
abundance: -
v_gene: TRBV9
j_gene: TRBJ2-7
CDR3aa: CASSEERTSGRWAYEQYF
CDR3nt: TGTGCCAGCAGTGAAGAGAGGACTAGCGGGAGATGGGCCTACGAGCAGTACTTC

d_gene: TRBD1
abundance: -
v_gene: TRBV12-3/TRBV12-4
j_gene: TRBJ1-4
CDR3aa: CASSLSQGSEKLFF
CDR3nt: TGTGCCAGCAGTTTATCACAGGGGAGTGAAAAACTGTTTTTT

d_gene: TRBD1
abundance: -
v_gene: TRBV5-1
j_gene: TRBJ1-2
CDR3aa: CASSSTFPRTGANYGYTF
CDR3nt: TGCGCCAGCAGCTCAACCTTCCCTCGGACAGGGGCTAACTATGGCTACACCTTC

d_gene: -
abundance: few
v_gene: TRBV12-3/TRBV12-4
j_gene: TRBJ2-2
CDR3aa: CASSAVSGELFF
CDR3nt: TGTGCCAGCAGTGCCGTGTCCGGGGAGCTGTTTTTT

d_gene: -
abundance: once
v_gene: TRBV9
j_gene: TRBJ1-6
CDR3aa: CASSLRADSPLHF
CDR3nt: TGTGCCAGCAGCTTAAGGGCTGATTCACCCCTCCACTTT